A selection of T cell receptor beta chains follows, all from one sample in a study of blood T cell repertoires in COVID-19. Clones were read by immunoSEQ multiplex PCR, and TCRdb kept only the in-frame ones, dropping some. Altogether more than 65,000 clones are present, 60% to 80% being singletons, with the ten largest covering 16%. The sequenced material came from peripheral blood. The receptor source for this set is a man aged 60 to 69 with acute or convalescent COVID-19. Each CDR3 is given with its conserved first and last residue.

V gene	J gene	CDR3 protein
TRBV5-4	TRBJ2-7	CASSFGYEQYF
TRBV6-4	TRBJ2-3	CASSELSGGGEDTQYF
TRBV6-2/TRBV6-3	TRBJ1-1	CASSYSWVGQGSTEAFF
TRBV19	TRBJ2-5	CASSIMGGGTQETQYF
TRBV27	TRBJ1-2	CASSSIQGGFNYGYTF
TRBV11-1	TRBJ2-2	CASSLGPQNTGELFF
TRBV27	TRBJ2-3	CASRITTGDTDTQYF
TRBV19	TRBJ1-5	CASSIRNSNQPQHF
TRBV2	TRBJ2-7	CASSEMAGYEQYF
TRBV7-8	TRBJ1-5	CASSLPISNQPQHF
TRBV6-2/TRBV6-3	TRBJ1-1	CASSQDRGGPMNTEAFF
TRBV5-6	TRBJ1-2	CASSLWEGTHGYTF
TRBV7-8	TRBJ2-7	CASSLFHPGNYEQYF
TRBV19	TRBJ1-5	CASKGLGQSSVPQHF
TRBV3-1/TRBV3-2	TRBJ2-5	CASSQAQGGTQYF
TRBV6-6	TRBJ2-7	CASRTSGGRSYEQYF
TRBV5-1	TRBJ2-5	CASSSRGPYQETQYF
TRBV19	TRBJ1-5	CATGGRGLKGNQPQHF
TRBV13	TRBJ2-2	CASSLGVSGIAGELFF
TRBV24-1	TRBJ2-5	CATSESGEGETQYF
TRBV6-2/TRBV6-3	TRBJ1-1	CASSRQGTLNTEAFF
TRBV10-3	TRBJ1-1	CAIRTGGEAFF
TRBV4-3	TRBJ2-3	CASSQDSGLAGTDTQYF
TRBV6-5	TRBJ1-2	CASNGGEIYGYTF
TRBV18	TRBJ1-5	CASSASERGNQPQHF